The next 20 T cell receptor beta chains were all read from a single sample in a study of T cells in Graves' hyperthyroidism and ophthalmopathy (dated by TCRdb to the late 2010s). Libraries came from multiplex PCR. The sequencer was an Illumina HiSeq 2000. TCR beta CDR3 regions were amplified from RNA transcripts. The TCR CDR3 was subjected to a first round of RT-PCR using the HTBI primer set and the Qiagen OneStep RT-PCR kit. TCRdb redid the processing of the public reads, applying fastp at Q25 and MiXCR, and retained in-frame beta chains. Rows merge per CDR3 protein into single entries with the most common DNA and genes. The sample table shows 600,000 or so distinct CDR3 sequences, and around 46% are seen once. Together, the top ten hold approximately 8.2% of the sample. The sequenced sample was peripheral blood or thyroid tissue (not recorded which). These receptors came from a woman aged 18-29 years with Graves' hyperthyroidism. Donor details come from another sample of the same person, matched by shared clones.

This clonotype was observed a single time. The DNA of the CDR3 is TGTGCCAGCAGAGCCTTACCGGGACTAGCGGGGTGGAATTCACCCCTCCACTTT. Translated, it gives CASRALPGLAGWNSPLHF. V is TRBV2 and J is TRBJ1-6; D is perhaps TRBD1 (5 bases). The V and J ends lost 6 bases and 7 bases respectively, with 25 bases between them. Looked up from germline, CDR1 is SNHLY and CDR2 is FYNNEI. This CDR3 has 18 amino acids. The whole variable domain, filled in from reference TRBV2 and TRBJ1-6, reads EPEVTQTPSHQVTQMGQEVILRCVPISNHLYFYWYRQILGQKVEFLVSFYNNEISEKSEIFDDQFSVERPDGSNFTLKIRSTKLEDSAMYFCASRALPGLAGWNSPLHFGNGTRLTVT.

V is TRBV19 and J is TRBJ1-4, with 9 bases fitting TRBD1. This CDR3 contains 17 residues. With 7 bases clipped from V and 0 bases from J, the junction kept 9 bases outside the gene matches. The germline V gene has CDR1 LNHDA and CDR2 SQIVND (reference sequence). CDR3 nucleotides: TGTGCCAGTAATCCGGGACAGGGCTTTTCAACTAATGAAAAACTGTTTTTT. Protein: CASNPGQGFSTNEKLFF.

This clonotype was counted once. V gene TRBV25-1 combines with J gene TRBJ2-5, with TRBD2 identical over 8 bases. With 4 bases clipped from V and 1 base from J, the junction kept 5 bases outside the gene matches. The length of the CDR3 is 15 residues. Germline CDR1 reads MGHDK; CDR2 reads SYGVNS. CDR3 sequence (DNA): TGTGCCAGCAGTGGGGGCGGGGGGATCCAAGAGACCCAGTACTTC. Translation: CASSGGGGIQETQYF.

This clonotype was observed at least ten times. The chain couples TRBV2 to TRBJ1-5; D is ambiguous. Trimming cost V 1 base and J 5 bases, with 3 bases left between them. The CDR3 consists of 12 residues. The germline V gene encodes CDR1 SNHLY and CDR2 FYNNEI. The CDR3 here is CASSEVYQPQHF. CDR3 sequence (DNA): TGTGCCAGCAGTGAAGTATATCAGCCCCAGCATTTT.

The chain links TRBV9 to TRBJ1-1, with unresolved D. Between the trimmed V and J ends, which lost 4 bases and 3 bases, there was a span of 16 bases. From germline, CDR1 is SGDLS and CDR2 YYNGEE. The CDR3 contains 15 residues. Written as DNA, the CDR3 is TGTGCCAGCAGCCCGTTTCCTAGGTGGGACACTGAAGCTTTCTTT. It encodes CASSPFPRWDTEAFF.

This sequence joins TRBV4-1 and TRBJ2-7; D call uncertain. The CDR3 consists of 15 residues. The V end was cut by 1 base, the J end by 2 bases, with 12 bases between. Germline CDR1 and CDR2: MGHRA and YSYEKL. The CDR3 loop reads CASSQVYAVTYEQYF. The DNA for the CDR3 is TGCGCCAGCAGCCAAGTCTACGCGGTAACCTACGAGCAGTACTTC.

In its sample, this clonotype was seen a few times. The chain links TRBV24-1 to TRBJ1-1; D is unclear. V lost 5 bases to trimming and J lost 1 base, with 7 bases between them. CDR3 size: 13 residues. Per germline, CDR1 KGHDR and CDR2 SFDVKD. The CDR3 DNA reads as TGTGCCACCAGTGGAGGAAAGAACACTGAAGCTTTCTTT. As protein: CATSGGKNTEAFF.

This rearrangement joins TRBV25-1 to TRBJ2-2, with D perhaps TRBD2 (6 bases). V shed 3 bases and J shed 4 bases, with 15 bases lying between them. CDR1 and CDR2 (germline): MGHDK, SYGVNS. CDR3 length: 16 amino acids. The CDR3 DNA reads as TGTGCCAGCAGTGACATACCGGGACTCGGCACCGGGGAGCTGTTTTTT. Amino acid sequence: CASSDIPGLGTGELFF.

This clonotype has only a few counts. The CDR3 DNA reads as TGTGCCAGCAGTCACCGGAGGGCTAGAGGCAATCAGCCCCAGCATTTT. It is translated as CASSHRRARGNQPQHF. The chain is built from TRBV6-5 and TRBJ1-5; no clear D gene. Trimming stripped 5 bases from V and 2 bases from J, with 16 bases between. Germline CDR1 is MNHEY and CDR2 is SVGAGI. The CDR3 covers 16 residues.

The genes are TRBV11-2 and TRBJ2-3; D gene uncertain. The germline gives CDR1 SGHAT, CDR2 FQNNGV. Trimming cost V 0 bases and J 9 bases, with 10 bases left between them. The CDR3 is 13 amino acids. This CDR3 is CASSLEASLTQYF. The DNA of the CDR3 is TGTGCCAGCAGCTTAGAGGCCAGCCTGACGCAGTATTTT.

This clonotype was seen ten or more times. The chain combines TRBV19 with TRBJ1-5; 10 bases fit TRBD1. This CDR3 has 14 amino acids. The V gene's germline CDR1 is LNHDA and CDR2 SQIVND (reference sequence). The V segment lost 9 bases and the J segment 4 bases; nucleotides outside the gene matches: 6. As DNA, the CDR3 is TGTGCCAGCCTCGGGACAGGGGAAAATCAGCCCCAGCATTTT. Translated, it gives CASLGTGENQPQHF.

Details on this clonotype: A much larger clone differs from this one at a single base, so this may be a read error. The V gene is TRBV7-2, the J gene TRBJ1-5, with D unclear. The germline V gene encodes CDR1 SGHTA and CDR2 FQGNSA. The CDR3 contains 14 residues. V lost 4 bases to trimming and J lost 4 bases, with 11 bases between them. The CDR3 protein is CASSSDGQNQPQHF. The CDR3 DNA sequence: TGTGCCAGCAGCTCAGACGGCCAGAATCAGCCCCAGCATTTT.

The sample holds one count of this clonotype. CDR3 region: CAITASSNTQYF. The CDR3 nucleotides are TGTGCCATCACGGCTAGTTCAAATACGCAGTATTTT. The chain carries TRBV10-3 and TRBJ2-3; the D is unclear. Trimming stripped 7 bases from V and 7 bases from J, with 12 bases between. The V gene's germline CDR1 is ENHRY and CDR2 SYGVKD. The CDR3 length is 12 residues.

The chain couples TRBV18 to TRBJ1-1; tentative D call: TRBD1 (5 bases). The CDR3 sequence is 15 residues long. Trimming shortened V by 3 bases and J by 1 base, and 12 bases separated the two germline ends. CDR1 is KGHSH and CDR2 is LQKENI in the germline V gene. The CDR3 protein is CASSPPGTGNTEAFF. Written as DNA, the CDR3 is TGTGCCAGCTCACCCCCAGGGACGGGGAACACTGAAGCTTTCTTT.

The chain uses TRBV7-9 and TRBJ1-1, with D unclear. The CDR3 is 15 residues long. V lost 5 bases to trimming and J lost 4 bases, with 17 bases between them. The V gene's germline CDR1 is SEHNR and CDR2 FQNEAQ (reference sequence). As DNA, the CDR3 is TGTGCCAGCAGCACACCCGCGGGGTCAGCCACTGAAGCTTTCTTT. Protein product: CASSTPAGSATEAFF. Full variable domain (rest looked up from reference TRBV7-9 and TRBJ1-1): DTGVSQNPRHKITKRGQNVTFRCDPISEHNRLYWYRQTLGQGPEFLTYFQNEAQLEKSRLLSDRFSAERPKGSFSTLEIQRTEQGDSAMYLCASSTPAGSATEAFFGQGTRLTVV.

At least ten counts were recorded for this clonotype. The rearrangement links TRBV2 to TRBJ1-2, with D uncertain. Trimming stripped 4 bases from V and 14 bases from J, with 20 bases between. Germline CDR1 SNHLY, CDR2 FYNNEI. CDR3 length: 13 residues. CDR3 sequence reads: CASSVDGGMGFTF. The CDR3 coding sequence is TGTGCCAGCAGTGTAGACGGTGGCATGGGCTTTACCTTC.

V is TRBV2 and J is TRBJ1-4; 7 bases are a match to TRBD1. The germline gives CDR1 SNHLY, CDR2 FYNNEI. Losses at the gene ends were 3 bases for V and 6 bases for J; bases not matched to a gene: 4. There are 14 residues in the CDR3. The CDR3 loop is CASSDPGTDEKLFF. The CDR3 nucleotides are TGTGCCAGCAGTGATCCCGGGACAGATGAAAAACTGTTTTTT.

Worth noting for this clonotype: Compared with germline, one end of the junction differs, possibly owing to a read error. The V and J genes are TRBV10-3 and TRBJ1-1, with D tentatively TRBD1 (5 bases). Germline CDR1 is ENHRY and CDR2 is SYGVKD. This CDR3 comprises 14 residues. In DNA form, the CDR3 reads TGTGCCAGCAGTGAGCCTGGATATGGCAGGGAGGCTTTCTTT. It yields the protein CASSEPGYGREAFF.

For this clonotype: An end of the junction does not agree with germline; a read error may underlie this. The rearrangement links TRBV7-2 to TRBJ2-7; the match to TRBD2 covers 7 bases. The CDR3 consists of 16 residues. The germline V gene encodes CDR1 SGHTA and CDR2 FQGNSA. CDR3 coding DNA: TGCGCCAGCAGCCAAGAAGCAGCTAGCGGAAGCTACGAGCAGTACTTC. Protein sequence: CASSQEAASGSYEQYF.

Only a few counts were recorded for this clonotype. The J gene is TRBJ1-5, the V gene TRBV29-1, with 7 nucleotides matching TRBD1. Germline V CDR1 and CDR2: SQVTM, ANQGSEA. Losses at the gene ends were 7 bases for V and 6 bases for J; bases not matched to a gene: 6. CDR3 length: 12 amino acids. The CDR3: CSARQGSQPQHF. For the CDR3, the DNA is TGCAGCGCTAGACAGGGAAGTCAGCCCCAGCATTTT.